These 13 T cell receptor beta chains share one sample of origin, sequenced in a study of blood T cell repertoires in COVID-19. TCRdb keeps only in-frame clones here, not all; method: immunoSEQ multiplex PCR. This sample has around 250,000 clones; 84% occur once, and the top ten carry about 1.5%. The source material was peripheral blood. These receptors came from a middle-aged woman who had recovered from COVID-19.

This chain joins TRBV5-1 and TRBJ2-1, with TRBD1 matching over 10 bases. The CDR3 runs to 15 residues. V lost 0 bases and J lost 6; bases outside the gene matches: 3. CDR1 and CDR2 from the germline V gene are SGHRS and YFSETQ. Here the CDR3 DNA reads TGCGCCAGCAGCTTGGTGGGACAGGGGAGCAATGAGCAGTTCTTC. Translated: CASSLVGQGSNEQFF.

As to this clone: This specimen includes other DNA sequences encoding the same CDR3. V gene TRBV3-1 (or the pseudogene TRBV3-2) combines with J gene TRBJ2-2; a possible D gene is TRBD1 (5 bases). Looked up from germline, CDR1 is LGHDT and CDR2 is YNNKEL (reference sequence). The CDR3 length is 15 residues. Trimming stripped 2 bases from V and 5 bases from J, with 12 bases between. The CDR3 nucleotides are TGTGCCAGCAGCCAAAGACAGATCAGTACCGGGGAGCTGTTTTTT. This sequence encodes CASSQRQISTGELFF.

The table lists this clone with a count of one. V and J are TRBV18 and TRBJ2-1; 7 bases are shared with TRBD1. V trimming: 5 bases; J trimming: 9 bases; junction bases outside the gene matches: 4. Looked up from germline, CDR1 is KGHSH and CDR2 is LQKENI. The CDR3 contains 12 residues. CDR3 loop: CASSAQGPEQFF. CDR3 sequence (DNA): TGTGCCAGCTCAGCACAGGGGCCTGAGCAGTTCTTC.

The chain links TRBV6-5 to TRBJ2-5; 7 bases map to TRBD1. The CDR3 is 13 residues long. V was pared by 6 bases and J by 2 bases, with 3 bases of the junction left unmatched. Germline CDR1 is MNHEY and CDR2 is SVGAGI. The CDR3 bases are TGTGCCAGCAGGCGACAGGGTCAAGAGACCCAGTACTTC. As protein: CASRRQGQETQYF.

This chain links TRBV2 with TRBJ2-7, with 8 bases aligning to TRBD1. CDR3 length: 13 residues. CDR1 and CDR2 from the germline V gene are SNHLY and FYNNEI. Unmatched junction bases numbered 3, after V lost 6 bases and J lost 2 bases. The DNA of the CDR3 is TGTGCCAGCAGGTCCAGGGGGCCCTACGAGCAGTACTTC. Translated, it gives CASRSRGPYEQYF.

This clone has a single count. Within the sample, other DNA sequences also encode this same CDR3. The chain carries TRBV14 and TRBJ2-7; weak D call: TRBD1 (5 bases). V lost 0 bases to trimming and J lost 0 bases, with 9 bases between them. This CDR3 comprises 15 residues. The germline gives CDR1 SGHDN, CDR2 FVKESK. The chain's CDR3 is CASSQDWGSSYEQYF. The CDR3 bases are TGTGCCAGCAGCCAAGATTGGGGCAGCTCCTACGAGCAGTACTTC.

With regard to this clone: Mismatch with germline at one junction end may stem from a read error. V and J are TRBV30 and TRBJ2-5; D is unclear. CDR1 is GTSNPN, CDR2 SVGIG, per germline (reference sequence). The CDR3 loop spans 12 amino acids. The CDR3 DNA is TGTGCCGGCTCTGGGCTCCAAGGGACCCAGTACTTC. This gives the protein CAGSGLQGTQYF.

The chain couples TRBV2 to TRBJ2-3; D might be TRBD2 (6 bases). CDR1 is SNHLY and CDR2 is FYNNEI in the germline V gene. The V end lost 5 bases, the J end lost 5 bases, and 17 bases lay between the germline ends. The CDR3 has 15 amino acids. This chain's CDR3 is CASSILTRSGDTQYF. CDR3 sequence (DNA): TGTGCCAGCAGTATCCTTACCCGTAGCGGAGATACGCAGTATTTT.

This clone came up once. This chain joins TRBV5-5 and TRBJ1-2, with TRBD1 identical over 7 bases. In germline, CDR1 is SGHKS, CDR2 YYEKEE (reference sequence). The CDR3 is made up of 14 amino acids. V shed 4 bases, J shed 8 bases, and the junction held 11 bases outside the gene matches. In nucleotides, the CDR3 is TGTGCCAGCAGCCGAGTAACAGGGGCTGACGGCTACACCTTC. It specifies CASSRVTGADGYTF.

This clone was seen more than once but under ten times. This chain uses TRBV4-1 with TRBJ1-6; D is perhaps TRBD1 (5 bases). The V gene's germline CDR1 is MGHRA and CDR2 YSYEKL. The V end lost 1 base, the J end lost 9 bases, and 13 bases lay between the germline ends. The CDR3 consists of 15 residues. This CDR3 is CASSQVPGVGSPLHF. The CDR3 DNA is TGCGCCAGCAGCCAAGTACCGGGGGTAGGTTCACCCCTCCACTTT.

V gene TRBV29-1 combines with J gene TRBJ1-2, with TRBD1 identical over 8 bases. Unmatched junction bases numbered 6, after V lost 5 bases and J lost 4 bases. This CDR3 region has 13 residues. Germline V gene lookup returns CDR1 SQVTM and CDR2 ANQGSEA. The CDR3 coding sequence is TGCAGCGTTCAAGCGGGACAGGTCTATGGCTACACCTTC. Its protein product is CSVQAGQVYGYTF.

V gene TRBV3-1 (or the pseudogene TRBV3-2) combines with J gene TRBJ2-2, with TRBD1 as a possible D gene (7 bases). CDR1 and CDR2 from the germline V gene are LGHDT and YNNKEL (reference sequence). The CDR3 is made up of 14 amino acids. V dropped 8 bases and J dropped 6 bases, with 16 bases sitting between them. Here the CDR3 DNA reads TGTGCCAGCGGGCAGGGGGGAATTGCCGGGGAGCTGTTTTTT. Translated: CASGQGGIAGELFF.

J is TRBJ2-5 and V is TRBV2; TRBD2 aligns across 8 bases. Trimming at V came to 5 bases and at J to 2 bases, leaving 4 bases not matched to a gene. Germline CDR1 and CDR2: SNHLY and FYNNEI. This CDR3 contains 14 residues. The CDR3 DNA reads TGTGCCAGCAGTAGTCGGGGGGGACAAGAGACCCAGTACTTC. Translating it yields CASSSRGGQETQYF.